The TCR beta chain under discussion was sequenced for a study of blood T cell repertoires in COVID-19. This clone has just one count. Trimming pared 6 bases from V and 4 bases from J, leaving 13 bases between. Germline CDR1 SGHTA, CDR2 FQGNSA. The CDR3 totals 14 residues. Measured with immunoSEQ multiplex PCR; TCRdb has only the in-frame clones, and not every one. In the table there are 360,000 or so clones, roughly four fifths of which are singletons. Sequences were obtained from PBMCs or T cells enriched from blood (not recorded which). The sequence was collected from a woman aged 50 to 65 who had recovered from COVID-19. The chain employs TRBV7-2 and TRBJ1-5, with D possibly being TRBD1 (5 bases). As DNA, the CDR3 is TGTGCCAGCAGTTCAGGGATGAGGAATCAGCCCCAGCATTTT. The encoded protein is CASSSGMRNQPQHF.